Below are 5 T cell receptor beta chains sequenced from a single sample in a study of T cells in Graves' hyperthyroidism and ophthalmopathy. Regions amplified from RNA transcripts were the TCR beta CDR3 regions. The HTBI primer set was used in a first-round RT-PCR of the TCR CDR3. TCRdb re-called the multiplex PCR reads through MiXCR, storing one row per CDR3 protein. The data show about 500,000 distinct CDR3 sequences, around 17% seen once. The source material was blood. These receptors all come from a woman aged 18-30 years with Graves' hyperthyroidism.

This clonotype was counted many times. The rearrangement links TRBV28 to TRBJ2-3; 13 bases fit TRBD2. Trimming took 8 bases from V and 2 from J; bases not matched to a gene: 7. There are 16 residues in the CDR3. Germline CDR1 reads MDHEN; CDR2 reads SYDVKM. The CDR3 sequence: CASGHGLAGDTDTQYF. CDR3 sequence (DNA): TGTGCCAGCGGTCACGGACTAGCGGGGGACACAGATACGCAGTATTTT.

This clonotype was seen only a few times. The chain joins TRBV7-7 to TRBJ2-2; TRBD2 aligns across 7 bases. Germline CDR1 is SSHAT and CDR2 is FNYEAQ (reference sequence). Trimming removed 8 bases from V and 4 bases from J; junction bases left unmatched: 10. The CDR3 loop spans 15 amino acids. The CDR3 protein is CASRPTLAATGELFF. The CDR3 nucleotides are TGTGCCAGCCGCCCAACCCTAGCGGCCACCGGGGAGCTGTTTTTT.

The rearrangement joins TRBV28 to TRBJ1-5; weak D call: TRBD1 (6 bases). CDR1 and CDR2 from the germline V gene are MDHEN and SYDVKM. The CDR3 sequence is 17 residues long. V was pared by 7 bases and J by 1 base, with 20 bases between. The CDR3 bases are TGTGCCAGCATCCTCGCCGGGGGGGGGCTGAGCAATCAGCCCCAGCATTTT. Translation: CASILAGGGLSNQPQHF.

This clonotype was picked up many times. The J gene is TRBJ2-3, the V gene TRBV2; TRBD2 matches at 15 bases. Germline values: CDR1 SNHLY, CDR2 FYNNEI. CDR3 length equals 19 residues. Germline trimming cut 0 bases from V and 4 bases from J; bases unmatched to any gene: 8. CDR3 nucleotide sequence: TGTGCCAGCAGTGAAGCGCGAGAATGGACTAGCGGGAGGGCAGATACGCAGTATTTT. Protein sequence: CASSEAREWTSGRADTQYF.

This clonotype was detected many times. CDR3 nucleotides: TGTGCCAGCAGTTTAGGGGCACTAGCGGATCTATACAATGAGCAGTTCTTC. Translation gives CASSLGALADLYNEQFF. The V and J genes are TRBV28 and TRBJ2-1, with 8 nucleotides matching TRBD2. The J segment lost 4 bases and the V segment lost 2 bases, leaving 10 bases of the junction unmatched. CDR1 is MDHEN, CDR2 SYDVKM, per germline. The CDR3 loop spans 17 amino acids. Variable domain in full (rest from reference TRBV28 and TRBJ2-1): DVKVTQSSRYLVKRTGEKVFLECVQDMDHENMFWYRQDPGLGLRLIYFSYDVKMKEKGDIPEGYSVSREKKERFSLILESASTNQTSMYLCASSLGALADLYNEQFFGPGTRLTVL.